One and the same sample provided the 4 T cell receptor beta chains below, sequenced in a study of chemoradiotherapy in HPV16-positive cancers. Method: immunoSEQ multiplex PCR; TCRdb's copy keeps in-frame clones and lacks some. The sample lists more than 12,000 clones; roughly 91% were seen once. This specimen consisted of blood, obtained from a patient who underwent chemoradiotherapy. These receptors were taken from a human donor with HPV-associated anogenital cancer.

This chain connects TRBV18 to TRBJ1-2; no clear D gene. This CDR3 contains 13 residues. In germline, CDR1 is KGHSH, CDR2 LQKENI. V was cut by 0 bases and J by 0 bases, with 2 bases left in between. CDR3 sequence: CASSPPANYGYTF. CDR3 nucleotide sequence: TGTGCCAGCTCACCACCGGCTAACTATGGCTACACCTTC.

The chain employs TRBV30 and TRBJ2-3, with 7 bases matching TRBD1. Germline CDR1 is GTSNPN and CDR2 is SVGIG (reference sequence). The CDR3 spans 14 residues. With V trimmed by 3 bases and J by 2 bases, 5 bases remained unmatched. CDR3 coding DNA: TGTGCCTGGAGAGACAGGGCCCTCACAGATACGCAGTATTTT. It encodes CAWRDRALTDTQYF.

The J gene is TRBJ2-2, the V gene TRBV5-5; 8 bases agree with TRBD1. The CDR3 has 18 residues. CDR1 and CDR2 from the germline V gene are SGHKS and YYEKEE (reference sequence). V shed 2 bases, J shed 0 bases, and the junction held 9 bases outside the gene matches. In nucleotides, the CDR3 is TGTGCCAGCAGCTTACAGGGGGTTGAAGTGGCGAACACCGGGGAGCTGTTTTTT. Translation: CASSLQGVEVANTGELFF.

The rearrangement links TRBV6-5 to TRBJ1-1, with D tentatively TRBD1 (5 bases). V was clipped by 2 bases and J by 6 bases, with 16 bases between them. CDR3 size: 15 residues. Germline V gene sequence: CDR1 MNHEY, CDR2 SVGAGI. The CDR3 reads CASSYRGQRVAEAFF. The CDR3 nucleotides are TGTGCCAGCAGTTACCGGGGCCAAAGGGTGGCTGAAGCTTTCTTT.